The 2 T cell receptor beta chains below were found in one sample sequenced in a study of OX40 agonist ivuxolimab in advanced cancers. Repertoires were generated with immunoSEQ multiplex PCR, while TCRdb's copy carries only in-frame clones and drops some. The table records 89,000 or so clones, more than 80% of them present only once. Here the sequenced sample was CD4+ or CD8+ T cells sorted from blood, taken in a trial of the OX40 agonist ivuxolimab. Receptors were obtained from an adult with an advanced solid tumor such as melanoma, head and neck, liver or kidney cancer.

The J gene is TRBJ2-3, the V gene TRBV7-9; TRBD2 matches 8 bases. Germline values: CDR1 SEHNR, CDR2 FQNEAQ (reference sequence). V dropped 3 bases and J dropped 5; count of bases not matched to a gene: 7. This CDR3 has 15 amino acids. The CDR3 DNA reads TGTGCCAGCAGCTTTTTGGGTAGCGGGGTAGATACGCAGTATTTT. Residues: CASSFLGSGVDTQYF.

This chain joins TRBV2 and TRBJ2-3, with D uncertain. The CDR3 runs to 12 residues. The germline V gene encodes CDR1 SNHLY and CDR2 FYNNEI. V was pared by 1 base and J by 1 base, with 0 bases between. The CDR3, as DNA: TGTGCCAGCAGTGAAGGCACAGATACGCAGTATTTT. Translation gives CASSEGTDTQYF.